These T cell receptor beta chains were read from a single sample in a study of blood T cell repertoires in COVID-19. Using immunoSEQ multiplex PCR, the repertoire was profiled, and TCRdb retains in-frame clones only, with some absent. The sample lists about 200,000 clones, approximately 88% occurring once. The sample was peripheral blood. These receptors originate from a man between 60 and 70 years old who had recovered from COVID-19. Each CDR3 is given with its conserved first and last residue. The D gene is left open where the match is weak. Rows may omit the clone size; those that give it use once, few, many or a size class.

d_gene	len	abundance	j_gene	v_gene	CDR3nt	CDR3aa
-	15	-	TRBJ2-1	TRBV7-2	TGTGCCAGCAGCCACCCGACTAGTGGGTCCAATGAGCAGTTCTTC	CASSHPTSGSNEQFF
-	14	-	TRBJ1-2	TRBV19	TGTGCCAGTAGACTATCCGGGACAAACTATGGCTACACCTTC	CASRLSGTNYGYTF
TRBD1	14	-	TRBJ1-1	TRBV2	TGTGCCAGCAGCCGACAGGGGGAGAACACTGAAGCTTTCTTT	CASSRQGENTEAFF
TRBD1	14	-	TRBJ1-2	TRBV3-1/TRBV3-2	TGTGCCAGCAGCCACTTGACAGGGGAAGATGGCTACACCTTC	CASSHLTGEDGYTF
TRBD2	15	-	TRBJ2-7	TRBV6-6	TGTGCCAGCAGAAACCGGACTAGCGGAACCTACGAGCAGTACTTC	CASRNRTSGTYEQYF
TRBD1	13	few	TRBJ2-7	TRBV28	TGTGCCAGCAGTTGGACAGGGGTCTACGAGCAGTACTTC	CASSWTGVYEQYF
TRBD1	14	-	TRBJ1-6	TRBV30	TGTGCCTGGAGCTTGACAGGGTTAAATTCACCCCTCCACTTT	CAWSLTGLNSPLHF
-	13	once	TRBJ2-1	TRBV12-3/TRBV12-4	TGTGCCAGCAGTCGGGACTCCTACAATGAGCAGTTCTTC	CASSRDSYNEQFF
-	15	once	TRBJ1-1	TRBV19	TGTGCCAGTAGTAAAGGTGCCAGGGCGGACACTGAAGCTTTCTTT	CASSKGARADTEAFF
-	15	-	TRBJ1-2	TRBV6-5	TGTGCCAGCACCCGAGGGCAGTCGTTTAACTATGGCTACACCTTC	CASTRGQSFNYGYTF
-	11	-	TRBJ1-1	TRBV30	TGTGCCCAAGCGGTCCACACTGAAGCTTTCTTT	CAQAVHTEAFF
-	15	-	TRBJ1-1	TRBV19	TGTGCCAGTAGTACTCTTTTGTACATGAACACTGAAGCTTTCTTT	CASSTLLYMNTEAFF
-	11	-	TRBJ1-2	TRBV2	TGTGCCAGCGCGGGGACTTATGGCTACACCTTC	CASAGTYGYTF
TRBD1	16	-	TRBJ1-5	TRBV28	TGTGCCAGCAGTTCTCCTTGGACAGGGGGCCCTGAGCCCCAGCATTTT	CASSSPWTGGPEPQHF
-	12	-	TRBJ1-2	TRBV10-3	TGTGCCATCAGTGACACAGGGAATGGCTACACCTTC	CAISDTGNGYTF
-	11	-	TRBJ1-1	TRBV20-1	TGCAGTGCTAGAACGCAGACTGAAGCTTTCTTT	CSARTQTEAFF
-	16	-	TRBJ2-5	TRBV18	TGTGCCAGCTCACCTCGCGAAGGGGGTGGACAAGAGACCCAGTACTTC	CASSPREGGGQETQYF
TRBD2	17	once	TRBJ2-5	TRBV5-1	TGCGCCAGCAGCTTGACTAGCGGGAGGGCCCAAGGAGAGACCCAGTACTTC	CASSLTSGRAQGETQYF
-	14	-	TRBJ1-5	TRBV20-1	TGCAGTGCAAGTCCTCCCAGGGTACATCAGCCCCAGCATTTT	CSASPPRVHQPQHF
TRBD2	16	-	TRBJ2-1	TRBV2	TGTGCCAGCAGCGAAGCGGGAGATCTATCCTACAATGAGCAGTTCTTC	CASSEAGDLSYNEQFF
-	15	-	TRBJ2-2	TRBV19	TGTGCCAGTAGGACGCGACAGGCGAACACCGGGGAGCTGTTTTTT	CASRTRQANTGELFF
-	15	-	TRBJ2-1	TRBV27	TGTGCCAGCAGTAGACAAACCGGGACTGGCAATGAGCAGTTCTTC	CASSRQTGTGNEQFF
TRBD1	15	-	TRBJ2-5	TRBV4-3	TGCGCCAGCAGCTCGGGACAGGGGTCAAGAGAGACCCAGTACTTC	CASSSGQGSRETQYF
TRBD2	15	-	TRBJ2-7	TRBV7-2	TGTGCCAGCAGTTCCGGGGGGGCTTTCCCACGCGAGCAGTACTTC	CASSSGGAFPREQYF
TRBD1	16	once	TRBJ2-5	TRBV24-1	TGTGCCACCAGTGATTCCGACAGGGGGCGAAGGGAGACCCAGTACTTC	CATSDSDRGRRETQYF
TRBD2	16	-	TRBJ2-3	TRBV5-1	TGCGCCAGCAGCCCCGGGCTAGCGGGTGAAGTGGATACGCAGTATTTT	CASSPGLAGEVDTQYF
TRBD2	17	-	TRBJ2-1	TRBV27	TGTGCCAGCAGTTTATTCCCTAGCGGGAGCTCCTACAATGAGCAGTTCTTC	CASSLFPSGSSYNEQFF
TRBD1	17	once	TRBJ2-7	TRBV15	TGTGCCACCAGCAGAGTGAGACAGACAGGGGGGTCCTACGAGCAGTACTTC	CATSRVRQTGGSYEQYF
TRBD2	18	-	TRBJ2-1	TRBV4-3	TGCGCCAGCAGCCAGAACCCCGGACTAGCGGGTGATTACAATGAGCAGTTCTTC	CASSQNPGLAGDYNEQFF
TRBD2	16	-	TRBJ2-1	TRBV24-1	TGTGCCACCAGTGATAGCCTAGCGGGATCCTACAATGAGCAGTTCTTC	CATSDSLAGSYNEQFF
TRBD1	12	-	TRBJ2-7	TRBV29-1	TGCAGCGTGGGCCTACAGGGGAACGAGCAGTACTTC	CSVGLQGNEQYF
-	14	-	TRBJ2-3	TRBV2	TGTGCCAGCAGGTACCGGGACTCCCAGGATACGCAGTATTTT	CASRYRDSQDTQYF
TRBD2	14	-	TRBJ2-1	TRBV19	TGTGCCAGTACCGGACTAGCGGGAGGGAATGAGCAGTTCTTC	CASTGLAGGNEQFF
-	15	-	TRBJ1-6	TRBV5-1	TGCGCCAGCACAAACACGGGGGGCAGGAATTCACCCCTCCACTTT	CASTNTGGRNSPLHF
-	16	-	TRBJ2-3	TRBV12-2	TGTGCAAGTCGCTTAGCGTTGAGCGTTTCCGGCGATACGCAGTATTTT	CASRLALSVSGDTQYF
-	15	-	TRBJ2-5	TRBV15	TGTGCCACCAGCAGATATGCGGCGGCCCAAGAGACCCAGTACTTC	CATSRYAAAQETQYF
TRBD2	18	-	TRBJ2-7	TRBV5-1	TGCGCCAGCAGCTTGTCTCTAGCGGGGGGGATTACCTCCTACGAGCAGTACTTC	CASSLSLAGGITSYEQYF
-	14	-	TRBJ2-1	TRBV5-6	TGTGCCAGCAGCTTGGCCGGCGGTACCGATGAGCAGTTCTTC	CASSLAGGTDEQFF
-	13	-	TRBJ2-3	TRBV6-5	TGTGCCAGCAGGATAGCTAGCACAGATACGCAGTATTTT	CASRIASTDTQYF
-	15	-	TRBJ1-3	TRBV6-2/TRBV6-3	TGTGCCAGCAGTCGACAGAGCAGCTCTGGAAACACCATATATTTT	CASSRQSSSGNTIYF
-	13	-	TRBJ1-2	TRBV19	TGTGCCAGTCGAGGTTACGCTAACTATGGCTACACCTTC	CASRGYANYGYTF
-	16	-	TRBJ2-1	TRBV5-6	TGTGCCAGCAGCTTGAGGAGGTTCGGCTCCTACAATGAGCAGTTCTTC	CASSLRRFGSYNEQFF
-	13	-	TRBJ2-3	TRBV15	TGTGCCACCAGCAGGAGACCCGGGACTGAACATTGTTTT	CATSRRPGTEHCF
-	11	-	TRBJ2-3	TRBV7-2	TGTGCCAGCAGCCCCCGAGGCCCGCAGTATTTT	CASSPRGPQYF
-	13	-	TRBJ1-1	TRBV7-9	TGTGCCAGCAGCACCTCCGGGGACTCGGGAGCTTTCTTT	CASSTSGDSGAFF
TRBD1	15	once	TRBJ1-5	TRBV6-5	TGTGCCAGCAGTTACAGTTGGACAGGGGATCAGCCCCAGCATTTT	CASSYSWTGDQPQHF
-	17	-	TRBJ1-3	TRBV5-5	TGTGCCAGCAGCTTATCGATAGGGGGAAACTCTGGAAACACCATATATTTT	CASSLSIGGNSGNTIYF
-	15	-	TRBJ1-2	TRBV30	TGTGCCTGGAGTCCCAGGGGCACGAAGATCTATGGCTACACCTTC	CAWSPRGTKIYGYTF
-	16	-	TRBJ1-2	TRBV24-1	TGTGCCACCAGTGATGTCCCCGGGAGCAGTGACTATGGCTACACCTTC	CATSDVPGSSDYGYTF
-	16	-	TRBJ2-6	TRBV3-1/TRBV3-2	TGTGCCAGCAGCCGTACAGCGGTCTCTGGGGCCAACGTCCTGACTTTC	CASSRTAVSGANVLTF